These 24 T cell receptor beta chains were sequenced from one sample in a study of T cell repertoires in cytomegalovirus infection (dated by TCRdb to 2018 to 2020). The listed sequencing device is Illumina HiSeq 1500. The public reads were reprocessed in TCRdb via fastp at Q25 and MiXCR, keeping in-frame beta chains. Each entry is one CDR3 protein sequence, shown with its most common DNA and genes. The sample includes fewer than 250,000 distinct CDR3 sequences, with 9% to 15% observed a single time. Under 2% of the sample comes from the top ten. The sample comprised PBMCs. These receptors originate from a human donor in good health (CMV status not recorded). Some clones in this sample may be carry-over from other donors' samples.

The sample holds many counts of this clonotype. The chain recombines TRBV7-2 with TRBJ1-6; the D is unclear. Per germline, CDR1 SGHTA and CDR2 FQGNSA. There are 16 residues in the CDR3. Trimming took 1 base from V and 7 from J, leaving 14 bases between them. Here the CDR3 reads CASSLDGWQNNSPLHF. In nucleotides, the CDR3 is TGTGCCAGCAGCTTAGACGGGTGGCAGAACAATTCACCCCTCCACTTT.

In its sample, this clonotype was seen a few times. This chain joins TRBV27 and TRBJ2-5; TRBD2 aligns across 14 bases. CDR1 and CDR2 from the germline V gene are MNHEY and SMNVEV (reference sequence). With V trimmed by 6 bases and J by 5 bases, 5 bases remained unmatched. The CDR3 length is 15 residues. The DNA of the CDR3 is TGTGCCAGCAGAGTCGGGACTAGCGGGAGCGAGACCCAGTACTTC. This sequence encodes CASRVGTSGSETQYF.

In its sample, this clonotype was seen many times. The gene calls are TRBV28 and TRBJ2-1; D might be TRBD1 (8 bases). This CDR3 is 20 amino acids long. Germline CDR1 is MDHEN and CDR2 is SYDVKM. V was clipped by 3 bases and J by 4 bases, with 28 bases between them. The CDR3 DNA is TGTGCCAGCAGTTTCCCGGACAGGGAGGGGGACTCTGTCCTTTACAATGAGCAGTTCTTC. The encoded protein is CASSFPDREGDSVLYNEQFF.

This clonotype was counted between two and nine times. The genes are TRBV29-1 and TRBJ2-1; 9 positions match TRBD2. With V trimmed by 7 bases and J by 9 bases, 10 bases remained unmatched. This CDR3 is built from 13 residues. The germline V gene has CDR1 SQVTM and CDR2 ANQGSEA. The CDR3 region has the DNA TGCAGCGCGCAGGGACTAGCCTGGGTTGAGCAGTTCTTC. Translation gives CSAQGLAWVEQFF.

As concerns this clonotype: A much larger clone is a single base away; this may be a read error. The rearrangement links TRBV7-2 to TRBJ1-3; D possibly corresponds to TRBD1 (5 bases). The CDR3 has 12 residues. Deletions cut 4 bases from V and 11 bases from J, with 12 bases between. CDR1 and CDR2 from the germline V gene are SGHTA and FQGNSA. The CDR3 here is CASSSLGDSIYF. The CDR3 DNA reads as TGTGCCAGCAGCTCCCTGGGGGACTCCATATATTTT.

This clonotype was seen a handful of times. CDR3 residues: CASSVDRAKDYEQYF. DNA for the CDR3: TGTGCCAGCAGTGTAGACAGGGCTAAGGACTACGAGCAGTACTTC. J is TRBJ2-7 and V is TRBV2; 7 nucleotides agree with TRBD1. V was pared by 4 bases and J by 3 bases, with 9 bases of the junction left unmatched. The CDR3 has 15 residues. Germline lookup yields CDR1 SNHLY and CDR2 FYNNEI.

This clonotype was found many times. The CDR3 DNA reads TGTGCCAGCAGCTTAGCGCTGGGCGATTCCTATGGCTACACCTTC. This sequence encodes CASSLALGDSYGYTF. The chain couples TRBV7-2 to TRBJ1-2; no reliable D call. CDR3 length equals 15 residues. Germline assignment: CDR1 SGHTA and CDR2 FQGNSA. The V end was cut by 0 bases, the J end by 4 bases, with 12 bases between.

V and J are TRBV3-1 and TRBJ2-4, with D perhaps TRBD2 (7 bases). Trimming took 4 bases from V and 1 from J, leaving 17 bases between them. This CDR3 region has 17 residues. Germline assignment: CDR1 LGHDT and CDR2 YNNKEL (reference sequence). The CDR3 bases are TGTGCCAGCAGCCCGGTAAAAGGGGGGGGGGCCAAAAACATTCAGTACTTC. Translation: CASSPVKGGGAKNIQYF.

The chain couples TRBV19 to TRBJ2-2; TRBD2 is a possible D gene (5 bases). Germline lookup yields CDR1 LNHDA and CDR2 SQIVND (reference sequence). Trimming took 7 bases from V and 2 from J, leaving 11 bases between them. CDR3 length: 14 residues. The CDR3 sequence is CASNDEGNTGELFF. In DNA form, the CDR3 reads TGTGCCAGTAACGATGAGGGTAACACCGGGGAGCTGTTTTTT.

The rearrangement links TRBV5-1 to TRBJ2-5; D is undetermined. Trimming removed 0 bases at V and 4 bases at J, with 7 bases between. CDR3 length: 13 amino acids. Per germline, CDR1 SGHRS and CDR2 YFSETQ. This chain's CDR3 is CASSLDQVETQYF. The CDR3 nucleotides read TGCGCCAGCAGCTTGGACCAGGTAGAGACCCAGTACTTC.

At least ten counts were recorded for this clonotype. This chain links TRBV14 with TRBJ1-1; D is possibly TRBD1 (6 bases). The CDR3 length is 13 residues. V dropped 1 base and J dropped 6 bases, with 9 bases sitting between them. Per the germline V gene, CDR1 is SGHDN and CDR2 is FVKESK. CDR3 protein: CASSQVGQSEAFF. CDR3 nucleotides: TGTGCCAGCAGCCAAGTAGGACAGTCTGAAGCTTTCTTT.

This clonotype was seen more than once but under ten times. The CDR3: CATSEGTSGSGVTQYF. The CDR3 DNA follows: TGTGCCACCAGCGAAGGGACTAGCGGGAGTGGCGTGACCCAGTACTTC. This sequence joins TRBV15 and TRBJ2-5; 14 nucleotides agree with TRBD2. Trimming removed 5 bases from V and 7 bases from J; junction bases left unmatched: 9. CDR3 length equals 16 residues. Germline V gene data show CDR1 as LNHNV and CDR2 as YYDKDF (reference sequence).

The V call is TRBV19, the J call TRBJ2-5; 11 bases match TRBD1. The CDR3 covers 14 residues. V lost 5 bases and J lost 5; bases outside the gene matches: 4. Germline V gene sequence: CDR1 LNHDA, CDR2 SQIVND (reference sequence). The CDR3, as DNA: TGTGCCAGTAGTTGGACAGGGGGCAGGGAGACCCAGTACTTC. It translates to CASSWTGGRETQYF.

This clonotype was seen more than once but under ten times. This rearrangement joins TRBV12-3 or TRBV12-4 to TRBJ2-7; TRBD1 aligns across 10 bases. The CDR3 spans 15 residues. Unmatched junction bases numbered 8, after V lost 6 bases and J lost 3 bases. Here the CDR3 DNA reads TGTGCCAGCAGGGCCCGGACAGGGGGGCTCTACGAGCAGTACTTC. It codes for CASRARTGGLYEQYF.

A few counts support this clonotype. This chain uses TRBV20-1 with TRBJ1-1; D possibly corresponds to TRBD1 (5 bases). This CDR3 is built from 13 residues. Trimming removed 6 bases from V and 5 bases from J, with 16 bases in between. Germline values: CDR1 DFQATT, CDR2 SNEGSKA (reference sequence). CDR3 nucleotide sequence: TGCAGTGCCCATCGCGGGGGTGATACTGAAGCTTTCTTT. It yields the protein CSAHRGGDTEAFF.

This clonotype was observed at least ten times. The CDR3 region has the DNA TGTGCCAGCAGCTTAAGCCGGGGGGGTGAGACCCAGTACTTC. Translating gives CASSLSRGGETQYF. V gene TRBV7-2 combines with J gene TRBJ2-5, with TRBD2 matching 8 bases. The germline CDR1 and CDR2 sequences are SGHTA and FQGNSA. The CDR3 extends over 14 amino acids. The V segment lost 2 bases and the J segment 5 bases; nucleotides outside the gene matches: 4.

This clonotype has a count of ten or more. The V call is TRBV7-2, the J call TRBJ2-7; D might be TRBD2 (6 bases). From germline, CDR1 is SGHTA and CDR2 FQGNSA. V lost 2 bases and J 7 bases, leaving 21 bases between the germline ends. This CDR3 spans 16 amino acids. The CDR3 here is CASSLSWGGGAGEQYF. The CDR3 coding sequence is TGTGCCAGCAGCTTAAGCTGGGGCGGCGGGGCGGGAGAGCAGTACTTC.

Remarks on this clonotype: One junction end disagrees with the germline gene, perhaps due to a read error. V gene TRBV5-3 combines with J gene TRBJ2-7, with 8 bases aligning to TRBD2. TRBV5-3 is classed as an ORF, of uncertain function. This CDR3 has 15 residues. As DNA, the CDR3 is TGTGCCAGCAGCTTGACAGCGGGGGTCTCCTACGAGCAGTACTTC. Its translation is CASSLTAGVSYEQYF.

The rearrangement links TRBV7-3 to TRBJ2-5; TRBD1 aligns across 8 bases. This CDR3 has 13 amino acids. The germline gives CDR1 SGHTA, CDR2 FQGTGA. V lost 5 bases, J lost 3 bases, and 2 bases stayed unmatched. The CDR3 bases are TGTGCCAGCAGCGCGACAGGGGAAGAGACCCAGTACTTC. Encoded protein: CASSATGEETQYF.

This chain links TRBV28 with TRBJ1-5; tentative D call: TRBD1 (6 bases). This CDR3 spans 12 amino acids. The V gene's germline CDR1 is MDHEN and CDR2 SYDVKM. V lost 6 bases and J 7 bases, leaving 10 bases between the germline ends. This CDR3 is CASRGGGQPQHF. The CDR3 nucleotides are TGTGCCAGCAGAGGGGGGGGACAGCCCCAGCATTTT.

V usage is TRBV28 and J usage is TRBJ2-7, with TRBD2 identical over 10 bases. Germline V gives CDR1 MDHEN, CDR2 SYDVKM. J gave up 4 bases and V 5 bases, and 8 bases lay outside the gene matches. The CDR3 totals 15 residues. The CDR3 region has the DNA TGTGCCAGCAGTGAAAGCGGGAGGGCCCTGTACGAGCAGTACTTC. Translation: CASSESGRALYEQYF.

This clonotype was recorded many times. This rearrangement joins TRBV7-2 to TRBJ1-1, with D uncertain. The CDR3 totals 15 residues. Per the germline V gene, CDR1 is SGHTA and CDR2 is FQGNSA. V lost 1 base, J lost 3 bases, and 12 bases lay in between. The CDR3 reads CASSLGPGVHTEAFF. CDR3 nucleotides: TGTGCCAGCAGCTTAGGGCCGGGAGTCCACACTGAAGCTTTCTTT.

The CDR3 loop reads CASSLQGVAQPQHF. DNA of the CDR3: TGTGCCAGCAGCTTACAGGGGGTGGCACAGCCCCAGCATTTT. The gene calls are TRBV5-6 and TRBJ1-5; 8 bases are a match to TRBD1. The CDR3 contains 14 residues. J was trimmed by 7 bases and V by 2 bases; bases with no gene match: 5. The germline CDR1 and CDR2 sequences are SGHDT and YYEEEE.

This clonotype has a handful of counts. V usage is TRBV6-2 or TRBV6-3 and J usage is TRBJ1-1; D is undetermined. The germline gives CDR1 MNHEY, CDR2 SVGEGT. CDR3 length: 13 amino acids. The V and J ends lost 6 bases and 1 base respectively, with 9 bases between them. The CDR3 protein is CASRPPGNTEAFF. The CDR3 nucleotides are TGTGCCAGCAGGCCTCCGGGGAACACTGAAGCTTTCTTT.